The rows below give T cell receptor beta chains drawn from one sample of a study of T cells after yellow fever vaccination. TCRdb re-called the 5' RACE reads with MiXCR, one entry per CDR3 protein. The data contain nearly 45,000 distinct CDR3 sequences, under 8% of them singletons. The sample here was CD8+ T cells not binding an NS4B(214-222) dextramer, sorted from PBMCs, taken 45 days after the yellow fever booster vaccination. These receptors were taken from a man aged 25 to 40 who received the YFV17D yellow fever vaccine. Each CDR3 is given with its conserved first and last residue. The order of the fields is J gene, D gene, V gene, clone size, CDR3 protein, CDR3 DNA. The D gene is left open where the match is weak. Rows give clone size only sometimes, using once, few, many, or a class for an expanded clone.

J gene: TRBJ2-2; D gene: NA; V gene: TRBV16; clone size: many; CDR3 protein: CASSPAEKAGELFF; CDR3 DNA: TGTGCCAGCAGCCCGGCCGAAAAAGCCGGGGAGCTGTTTTTT
J gene: TRBJ2-3; D gene: TRBD1; V gene: TRBV30; clone size: many; CDR3 protein: CAWVPGGQGGDTQYF; CDR3 DNA: TGTGCCTGGGTCCCAGGTGGACAGGGGGGAGATACGCAGTATTTT
J gene: TRBJ2-5; D gene: TRBD2; V gene: TRBV5-6; clone size: many; CDR3 protein: CASSLPPAGGRETQYF; CDR3 DNA: TGTGCCAGCAGCTTACCTCCAGCGGGAGGGAGAGAGACCCAGTACTTC
J gene: TRBJ1-1; D gene: TRBD1; V gene: TRBV7-2; clone size: many; CDR3 protein: CASSLRQGEVLPEAFF; CDR3 DNA: TGTGCCAGCAGCCTCCGACAGGGCGAGGTTTTGCCTGAAGCTTTCTTT
J gene: TRBJ2-3; D gene: NA; V gene: TRBV5-6; clone size: many; CDR3 protein: CASSRGNTQYF; CDR3 DNA: TGTGCCAGCAGCAGGGGAAATACGCAGTATTTT
J gene: TRBJ2-1; D gene: TRBD2; V gene: TRBV11-2; clone size: many; CDR3 protein: CASSLEGLAGYNEQFF; CDR3 DNA: TGTGCCAGCAGCTTAGAGGGACTAGCGGGATACAATGAGCAGTTCTTC
J gene: TRBJ2-1; D gene: NA; V gene: TRBV11-2; clone size: many; CDR3 protein: CASSLGGGSSEQFF; CDR3 DNA: TGTGCCAGCAGCTTGGGGGGCGGTAGCAGTGAGCAGTTCTTC
J gene: TRBJ2-5; D gene: NA; V gene: TRBV21-1; clone size: many; CDR3 protein: CASSLRQTQYF; CDR3 DNA: TGTGCCAGCAGCTTACGACAGACCCAGTACTTC
J gene: TRBJ1-1; D gene: NA; V gene: TRBV14; clone size: many; CDR3 protein: CASSQTGSFTEAFF; CDR3 DNA: TGTGCCAGCAGCCAAACAGGGAGTTTCACTGAAGCTTTCTTT
J gene: TRBJ2-7; D gene: NA; V gene: TRBV30; clone size: few; CDR3 protein: CAWSVGVEQYF; CDR3 DNA: TGTGCCTGGAGTGTAGGGGTCGAGCAGTACTTC
J gene: TRBJ2-7; D gene: NA; V gene: TRBV4-3; clone size: many; CDR3 protein: CASSQDRPYEQYF; CDR3 DNA: TGCGCCAGCAGCCAAGACAGGCCCTACGAGCAGTACTTC
J gene: TRBJ2-3; D gene: TRBD2; V gene: TRBV9; clone size: many; CDR3 protein: CASSVSGSDADTQYF; CDR3 DNA: TGTGCCAGCAGCGTAAGCGGGAGTGATGCAGATACGCAGTATTTT
J gene: TRBJ2-1; D gene: TRBD2; V gene: TRBV7-8; clone size: many; CDR3 protein: CASSPRASGSSYNEQFF; CDR3 DNA: TGTGCCAGCAGCCCTAGGGCCAGCGGGAGTTCCTACAATGAGCAGTTCTTC
J gene: TRBJ2-7; D gene: TRBD2; V gene: TRBV20-1; clone size: many; CDR3 protein: CSATSREVTYEQYF; CDR3 DNA: TGCAGTGCTACGTCACGGGAGGTTACCTACGAGCAGTACTTC
J gene: TRBJ2-7; D gene: TRBD2; V gene: TRBV20-1; clone size: many; CDR3 protein: CSARPRLAGQTYEQYF; CDR3 DNA: TGCAGTGCTAGGCCTCGACTAGCGGGACAGACCTACGAGCAGTACTTC
J gene: TRBJ2-7; D gene: NA; V gene: TRBV7-9; clone size: many; CDR3 protein: CASSGGGYEQYF; CDR3 DNA: TGTGCCAGCAGCGGGGGAGGATACGAGCAGTACTTC
J gene: TRBJ2-5; D gene: TRBD1; V gene: TRBV10-3; clone size: NA; CDR3 protein: CAISEQGDQETQYF; CDR3 DNA: TGTGCCATCAGTGAGCAGGGGGACCAAGAGACCCAGTACTTC
J gene: TRBJ2-2; D gene: TRBD2; V gene: TRBV6-5; clone size: many; CDR3 protein: CASSSPLAGDTGELFF; CDR3 DNA: TGTGCCAGCAGTTCCCCACTAGCGGGAGACACCGGGGAGCTGTTTTTT
J gene: TRBJ2-2; D gene: NA; V gene: TRBV4-3; clone size: many; CDR3 protein: CASSHQGAGLATGELFF; CDR3 DNA: TGCGCCAGCAGCCATCAGGGTGCCGGGCTGGCCACCGGGGAGCTGTTTTTT
J gene: TRBJ2-6; D gene: NA; V gene: TRBV29-1; clone size: many; CDR3 protein: CSVLEGAGANVLTF; CDR3 DNA: TGCAGCGTTCTCGAGGGGGCTGGGGCCAACGTCCTGACTTTC
J gene: TRBJ2-1; D gene: NA; V gene: TRBV12-3/TRBV12-4; clone size: many; CDR3 protein: CAPSGLEGHPLDEQFF; CDR3 DNA: TGTGCCCCCTCCGGTCTTGAGGGACACCCCCTCGATGAGCAGTTCTTC
J gene: TRBJ2-1; D gene: NA; V gene: TRBV20-1; clone size: few; CDR3 protein: CSASGGISYNEQFF; CDR3 DNA: TGCAGTGCTAGTGGCGGGATCTCCTACAATGAGCAGTTCTTC
J gene: TRBJ2-1; D gene: TRBD1; V gene: TRBV27; clone size: many; CDR3 protein: CASNPGGSYNEQFF; CDR3 DNA: TGTGCCAGCAATCCAGGGGGCAGTTACAATGAGCAGTTCTTC
J gene: TRBJ2-1; D gene: TRBD2; V gene: TRBV10-3; clone size: many; CDR3 protein: CAISGETSPHEQFF; CDR3 DNA: TGTGCCATCAGTGGGGAGACTAGCCCCCATGAGCAGTTCTTC
J gene: TRBJ2-1; D gene: TRBD2; V gene: TRBV14; clone size: NA; CDR3 protein: CASSQDSRGRVYEQFF; CDR3 DNA: TGTGCCAGCAGCCAAGATAGTCGCGGGAGGGTGTATGAGCAGTTCTTC